These T cell receptor beta chains were read from a single sample in a study of blood T cells in healthy people across ages. MiXCR, run by TCRdb on the 5' RACE reads, gives a single entry per CDR3 protein. This sample has 250,000 to 300,000 distinct CDR3 sequences, with roughly 27% found just once. The specimen sequenced was blood. Receptors originate from a woman aged 70-85 years in good health. Both conserved end residues are part of each CDR3. D genes are given only for firm matches. Some rows mark clone size as missing; the rest say once, few, many or name a class of expanded clone.

D gene: NA
clone size: once
J gene: TRBJ2-1
V gene: TRBV14
CDR3 protein: CASSDGSHEQFF
CDR3 DNA: TGTGCCAGCAGCGACGGATCCCATGAGCAGTTCTTC

D gene: NA
clone size: NA
J gene: TRBJ2-2
V gene: TRBV15
CDR3 protein: CATSRDPTSAGELFF
CDR3 DNA: TGTGCCACCAGCAGAGACCCAACTAGTGCGGGGGAGCTGTTTTTT

D gene: NA
clone size: NA
J gene: TRBJ1-6
V gene: TRBV7-2
CDR3 protein: CASSLTGLNSPLHF
CDR3 DNA: TGTGCCAGCAGCCTAACCGGCCTTAATTCACCCCTCCACTTT

D gene: NA
clone size: NA
J gene: TRBJ1-2
V gene: TRBV6-7
CDR3 protein: CASTQFSGYTF
CDR3 DNA: TGTGCCAGCACACAGTTTTCCGGCTACACCTTC

D gene: NA
clone size: once
J gene: TRBJ2-4
V gene: TRBV7-2
CDR3 protein: CASSRQEANKNIQYF
CDR3 DNA: TGTGCCAGCAGCCGACAGGAGGCCAATAAAAACATTCAGTACTTC

D gene: NA
clone size: NA
J gene: TRBJ1-1
V gene: TRBV20-1
CDR3 protein: CSATGRTEAFF
CDR3 DNA: TGCAGTGCCACAGGGAGGACTGAAGCTTTCTTT

D gene: TRBD1
clone size: few
J gene: TRBJ2-5
V gene: TRBV2
CDR3 protein: CASSDDRGQETQYF
CDR3 DNA: TGTGCCAGCAGTGACGACAGGGGGCAAGAGACCCAGTACTTC

D gene: NA
clone size: NA
J gene: TRBJ1-1
V gene: TRBV4-3
CDR3 protein: CASRNGPGLAFF
CDR3 DNA: TGCGCCAGCAGAAACGGACCAGGGCTAGCTTTCTTT

D gene: NA
clone size: NA
J gene: TRBJ1-2
V gene: TRBV5-6
CDR3 protein: CASSLRGTRGYTF
CDR3 DNA: TGTGCCAGCAGCCTACGGGGGACGCGTGGCTACACCTTC

D gene: NA
clone size: few
J gene: TRBJ2-1
V gene: TRBV20-1
CDR3 protein: CSAREKVEQFF
CDR3 DNA: TGCAGTGCTAGAGAAAAGGTTGAGCAGTTCTTC

D gene: NA
clone size: few
J gene: TRBJ2-3
V gene: TRBV27
CDR3 protein: CASSTSHGTQYF
CDR3 DNA: TGTGCCAGCAGTACTAGTCACGGTACGCAGTATTTT

D gene: NA
clone size: few
J gene: TRBJ2-3
V gene: TRBV4-1
CDR3 protein: CASSQERLTTDTQYF
CDR3 DNA: TGCGCCAGCAGCCAAGAGAGACTAACCACAGATACGCAGTATTTT

D gene: NA
clone size: NA
J gene: TRBJ2-3
V gene: TRBV14
CDR3 protein: CASSQDLLARDTQYF
CDR3 DNA: TGTGCCAGCAGCCAAGATTTGCTAGCAAGGGATACGCAGTATTTT

D gene: NA
clone size: NA
J gene: TRBJ1-2
V gene: TRBV7-9
CDR3 protein: CASSLVSQGAGYTF
CDR3 DNA: TGTGCCAGCAGCTTAGTGTCTCAGGGTGCTGGCTACACCTTC

D gene: NA
clone size: NA
J gene: TRBJ2-1
V gene: TRBV5-1
CDR3 protein: CASTLDGRTYNEQFF
CDR3 DNA: TGCGCCAGCACCCTGGACGGAAGAACCTACAATGAGCAGTTCTTC

D gene: NA
clone size: NA
J gene: TRBJ1-1
V gene: TRBV28
CDR3 protein: CASSNEGRGRTEAFF
CDR3 DNA: TGTGCCAGCAGCAATGAGGGACGGGGGCGCACTGAAGCTTTCTTT

D gene: NA
clone size: few
J gene: TRBJ2-6
V gene: TRBV4-3
CDR3 protein: CASSQVWPRANVLTF
CDR3 DNA: TGCGCCAGCAGCCAAGTATGGCCCCGGGCCAACGTCCTGACTTTC

D gene: TRBD2
clone size: NA
J gene: TRBJ2-2
V gene: TRBV5-1
CDR3 protein: CTSSSLGGSQTGELFF
CDR3 DNA: TGCACCAGCAGCTCCCTCGGCGGGAGTCAGACCGGGGAGCTGTTTTTT

D gene: NA
clone size: NA
J gene: TRBJ1-1
V gene: TRBV4-1
CDR3 protein: CASSQGGIVNTEAFF
CDR3 DNA: TGCGCCAGCAGCCAAGGGGGGATTGTGAACACTGAAGCTTTCTTT

D gene: TRBD2
clone size: NA
J gene: TRBJ2-7
V gene: TRBV7-3
CDR3 protein: CASSISSGGYYEQYF
CDR3 DNA: TGTGCCAGCAGCATTTCTAGCGGGGGTTACTACGAGCAGTACTTC

D gene: NA
clone size: few
J gene: TRBJ1-6
V gene: TRBV3-1
CDR3 protein: CASSQGQGTRSYNSPLHF
CDR3 DNA: TGTGCCAGCAGCCAAGGTCAGGGGACGCGCTCCTATAATTCACCCCTCCACTTT

D gene: NA
clone size: NA
J gene: TRBJ2-1
V gene: TRBV7-2
CDR3 protein: CASGFGFLAAQFF
CDR3 DNA: TGTGCCAGCGGCTTCGGCTTCCTAGCTGCGCAGTTCTTC

D gene: NA
clone size: NA
J gene: TRBJ2-7
V gene: TRBV28
CDR3 protein: CASLARAAYYEQYF
CDR3 DNA: TGTGCCAGCCTGGCACGAGCGGCCTACTACGAGCAGTACTTC

D gene: NA
clone size: few
J gene: TRBJ1-2
V gene: TRBV20-1
CDR3 protein: CSAQTHQGSYTF
CDR3 DNA: TGCAGTGCTCAGACGCATCAGGGAAGCTACACCTTC

D gene: TRBD1
clone size: few
J gene: TRBJ2-7
V gene: TRBV5-1
CDR3 protein: CASSRGTGGFDEQYF
CDR3 DNA: TGCGCCAGCAGCCGCGGGACAGGGGGGTTCGACGAGCAGTACTTC

D gene: TRBD1
clone size: NA
J gene: TRBJ1-2
V gene: TRBV29-1
CDR3 protein: CSPEGTAYGYTF
CDR3 DNA: TGCAGCCCCGAGGGGACAGCCTATGGCTACACCTTC

D gene: TRBD1
clone size: NA
J gene: TRBJ2-7
V gene: TRBV29-1
CDR3 protein: CSVDTGGSYEQYF
CDR3 DNA: TGCAGCGTTGATACAGGGGGCAGCTACGAGCAGTACTTC

D gene: NA
clone size: many
J gene: TRBJ2-7
V gene: TRBV7-2
CDR3 protein: CASSPGVFTYEQYF
CDR3 DNA: TGTGCCAGCAGCCCCGGGGTATTCACCTACGAGCAGTACTTC

D gene: NA
clone size: NA
J gene: TRBJ2-7
V gene: TRBV6-2/TRBV6-3
CDR3 protein: CASREYRDGAYEQYF
CDR3 DNA: TGTGCCAGCAGAGAATACCGGGACGGGGCCTACGAGCAGTACTTC

D gene: NA
clone size: NA
J gene: TRBJ2-1
V gene: TRBV5-6
CDR3 protein: CASAAGLGLLNNEQFF
CDR3 DNA: TGTGCCAGCGCCGCCGGTTTGGGACTCCTAAATAATGAGCAGTTCTTC

D gene: NA
clone size: few
J gene: TRBJ1-3
V gene: TRBV29-1
CDR3 protein: CSVAEYSGNTIYF
CDR3 DNA: TGCAGCGTTGCCGAATACTCTGGAAACACCATATATTTT

D gene: TRBD2
clone size: many
J gene: TRBJ2-5
V gene: TRBV20-1
CDR3 protein: CSASGRVETQYF
CDR3 DNA: TGCAGTGCTAGCGGGAGGGTGGAAACCCAGTACTTC

D gene: TRBD2
clone size: NA
J gene: TRBJ2-1
V gene: TRBV29-1
CDR3 protein: CSVAVGRAGINEQFF
CDR3 DNA: TGCAGCGTCGCGGTCGGGAGGGCCGGGATCAATGAGCAGTTCTTC

D gene: NA
clone size: NA
J gene: TRBJ2-1
V gene: TRBV24-1
CDR3 protein: CATSDFGANTYNEQFF
CDR3 DNA: TGTGCCACCAGTGATTTTGGGGCAAACACCTACAATGAGCAGTTCTTC

D gene: TRBD2
clone size: NA
J gene: TRBJ2-5
V gene: TRBV20-1
CDR3 protein: CSARGLAGGPQETRYF
CDR3 DNA: TGCAGTGCTAGGGGACTAGCGGGAGGGCCCCAAGAGACCCGGTACTTC

D gene: TRBD2
clone size: few
J gene: TRBJ2-7
V gene: TRBV20-1
CDR3 protein: CSAFGQSSGSSYEQYF
CDR3 DNA: TGCAGTGCCTTCGGCCAATCTAGCGGGAGCTCCTACGAGCAGTACTTC